The TCR beta chain under discussion was sequenced for a study of vaccination effects on CD4 cells after COVID-19. Study conclusions and caveats: Clones from infection and from vaccination both contracted markedly late after vaccination.

Sequenced by immunoSEQ multiplex PCR; TCRdb stores in-frame clones only, minus some. Found here are more than 30,000 clones, more than 75% of them singletons; the top ten hold roughly 3%. Comment on this clone: Its target is unknown.

With around ten days of culture completed, CD4+ T cells were isolated. Neither prior SARS-CoV-2 infection nor positive nucleocapsid antibodies were present in the vaccine recipients. Half the medium was replaced with IL-2 medium on days 3 and 7. Germline V CDR1 and CDR2: KGHDR, SFDVKD. Germline trimming cut 0 bases from V and 7 bases from J; bases unmatched to any gene: 13. This CDR3 is 18 amino acids long. The sequences come from CD4+ T cells from PBMCs cultured without peptide, collected before COVID-19 vaccination. The chain couples TRBV24-1 to TRBJ2-3, with TRBD2 identical over 9 bases. The clonotype originates from a human donor who received a COVID-19 vaccine. CDR3 sequence: CATSDLLFGSGGGYTQYF. The DNA for the CDR3 is TGTGCCACCAGTGATTTGCTCTTTGGTAGCGGGGGCGGCTATACGCAGTATTTT.